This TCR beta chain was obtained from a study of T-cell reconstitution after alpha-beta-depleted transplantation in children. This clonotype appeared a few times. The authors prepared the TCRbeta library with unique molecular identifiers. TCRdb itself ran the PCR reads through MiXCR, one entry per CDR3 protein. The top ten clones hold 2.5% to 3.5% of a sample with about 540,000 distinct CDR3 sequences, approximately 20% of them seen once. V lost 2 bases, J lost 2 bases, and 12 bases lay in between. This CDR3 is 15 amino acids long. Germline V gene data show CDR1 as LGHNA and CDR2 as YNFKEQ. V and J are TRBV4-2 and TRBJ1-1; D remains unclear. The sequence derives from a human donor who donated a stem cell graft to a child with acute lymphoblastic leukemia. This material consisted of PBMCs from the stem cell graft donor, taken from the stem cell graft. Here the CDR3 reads CASSQSNTANTEAFF. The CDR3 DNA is TGTGCCAGCAGCCAATCCAATACAGCAAACACTGAAGCTTTCTTT.